Listed below are T cell receptor beta chains from one sample, sequenced in a study of response to subunit inactivated influenza vaccine. MiXCR, applied by TCRdb to the RT-PCR reads, yields one record per CDR3 protein. The sample includes 650,000 to 800,000 distinct CDR3 sequences, around 13% of them seen just once. Source: PBMCs from blood, taken approximately 15 days before vaccination. These receptors were taken from a man in his fifties who received an inactivated influenza vaccine. Each CDR3 is given with its conserved first and last residue. A D gene is named only where the DNA matches it firmly. Not every row has a clone size; where given, it reads once, few, many or a size class.

v_call	j_call	clone_size	d_call	cdr3_aa	cdr3_nt
TRBV15	TRBJ2-1	-	-	CATSRDVAGKDNEQFF	TGTGCCACCAGCAGAGATGTGGCGGGGAAGGACAATGAGCAGTTCTTC
TRBV4-1	TRBJ2-1	-	TRBD1	CASSQRLRIRTGGTGEQFF	TGCGCCAGCAGCCAAAGGCTTCGAATTAGGACAGGGGGCACGGGGGAGCAGTTCTTC
TRBV7-2	TRBJ2-2	-	TRBD2	CASSDGGATGELFF	TGTGCCAGCAGCGACGGGGGGGCCACCGGGGAGCTGTTTTTT
TRBV27	TRBJ2-5	-	TRBD2	CASSRASGAGYQETQYF	TGTGCCAGCAGCCGGGCTAGCGGGGCCGGTTACCAAGAGACCCAGTACTTC
TRBV15	TRBJ2-5	few	-	CATSREFQETQYF	TGTGCCACCAGCAGAGAATTTCAGGAGACCCAGTACTTC
TRBV6-5	TRBJ1-1	many	-	CASSFLGGGTEAFF	TGTGCCAGCAGTTTTTTAGGGGGAGGGACTGAAGCTTTCTTT
TRBV20-1	TRBJ2-7	-	TRBD1	CSAKRDRVGEQYF	TGCAGTGCTAAACGGGACAGGGTGGGCGAGCAGTACTTC
TRBV7-9	TRBJ2-3	few	TRBD1	CASSPWTGLTDTQYF	TGTGCCAGCAGCCCCTGGACAGGACTCACAGATACGCAGTATTTT
TRBV30	TRBJ2-1	few	-	CAWGSGGVYNEQFF	TGTGCCTGGGGGTCGGGCGGGGTCTACAATGAGCAGTTCTTC
TRBV20-1	TRBJ2-5	-	TRBD2	CSAREGTSGQETQYF	TGCAGTGCTAGAGAGGGGACTAGCGGACAAGAGACCCAGTACTTC
TRBV4-1	TRBJ1-1	few	-	CASRVKAEAFF	TGCGCCAGCAGAGTCAAGGCTGAAGCTTTCTTT
TRBV7-9	TRBJ1-1	-	-	CASSLGWQVGNTEAFF	TGTGCCAGCAGCTTAGGTTGGCAGGTGGGGAACACTGAAGCTTTCTTT
TRBV2	TRBJ2-5	-	TRBD2	CASSDRGGLQETQYF	TGTGCCAGCAGTGACCGCGGGGGGCTCCAAGAGACCCAGTACTTC
TRBV20-1	TRBJ2-2	few	-	CSASAPGGTAGELFF	TGCAGTGCTAGCGCCCCTGGCGGGACGGCCGGGGAGCTGTTTTTT
TRBV6-1	TRBJ2-6	-	-	CASSEVVGAGLRSGANVLTF	TGTGCCAGCAGTGAAGTTGTGGGGGCAGGCTTGAGATCTGGGGCCAACGTCCTGACTTTC
TRBV20-1	TRBJ2-7	-	-	CSAPAPGGTGYEQCF	TGCAGTGCTCCAGCCCCCGGGGGCACCGGGTACGAGCAGTGCTTC
TRBV20-1	TRBJ2-1	few	-	CSALAETAYNEQFF	TGCAGCGCCCTCGCCGAGACAGCTTACAATGAGCAGTTCTTC
TRBV9	TRBJ2-1	few	TRBD2	CASSVSGGASYNEQFF	TGTGCCAGCAGCGTCAGCGGGGGGGCGTCCTACAATGAGCAGTTCTTC
TRBV29-1	TRBJ1-2	many	-	CSVPGTVNYGYTF	TGCAGCGTCCCCGGGACTGTTAACTATGGCTACACCTTC
TRBV12-3/TRBV12-4	TRBJ1-6	-	-	CASTHALSSYNSPLHF	TGTGCCAGCACCCACGCGCTTAGCTCCTATAATTCACCCCTCCACTTT
TRBV7-9	TRBJ2-2	-	TRBD1	CASRLPPTGPSGELFF	TGTGCCAGCAGGTTGCCCCCGACAGGGCCTTCGGGGGAGCTGTTTTTT
TRBV6-2/TRBV6-3	TRBJ1-1	few	-	CASVRTIPNTEAFF	TGTGCCAGCGTTAGGACCATCCCAAACACTGAAGCTTTCTTT
TRBV7-2	TRBJ2-7	-	TRBD2	CASSLFSGWREQYF	TGTGCCAGCAGCTTATTTAGCGGGTGGAGGGAGCAGTACTTC
TRBV5-1	TRBJ2-7	-	-	CASRAATGTNYEQYF	TGCGCCAGCAGAGCCGCAACAGGGACGAACTACGAGCAGTACTTC
TRBV30	TRBJ1-5	-	TRBD1	CAWTGTGPNQPQHF	TGTGCCTGGACTGGGACAGGCCCGAATCAGCCCCAGCATTTT
TRBV2	TRBJ2-7	few	TRBD2	CASKRGTSGNREQYF	TGTGCCAGCAAACGAGGGACTAGCGGGAATCGCGAGCAGTACTTC
TRBV7-2	TRBJ1-5	-	TRBD1	CASSSQTGVDQPQHF	TGTGCCAGCAGCTCCCAGACAGGGGTGGATCAGCCCCAGCATTTT
TRBV9	TRBJ1-1	few	-	CASSVGNRVYTEAFF	TGTGCCAGCAGCGTAGGGAACAGGGTATACACTGAAGCTTTCTTT
TRBV30	TRBJ2-1	-	TRBD2	CAWRGTSGRKYNEQFF	TGTGCCTGGAGGGGGACTAGCGGGAGGAAATACAATGAGCAGTTCTTC
TRBV6-1	TRBJ2-7	few	-	CASSLHRGHLYEQYF	TGTGCCAGCAGTCTTCACCGGGGACATCTCTACGAGCAGTACTTC
TRBV2	TRBJ2-7	few	-	CASTGRYEQYF	TGTGCCAGCACAGGTCGCTACGAGCAGTACTTC
TRBV9	TRBJ2-5	few	TRBD2	CASSVDRGLAGVKETQYF	TGTGCCAGCAGCGTAGATCGGGGACTAGCGGGAGTCAAAGAGACCCAGTACTTC
TRBV5-1	TRBJ2-3	few	-	CASRRGATDTQYF	TGCGCCAGCAGACGGGGGGCGACAGATACGCAGTATTTT
TRBV10-3	TRBJ2-3	few	TRBD2	CAISPTSGSTDTQYF	TGTGCCATCAGCCCCACTAGCGGAAGCACAGATACGCAGTATTTT
TRBV28	TRBJ1-2	-	-	CASSLQGTLHTF	TGTGCCAGCAGTTTACAAGGGACACTACACACCTTC
TRBV24-1	TRBJ1-1	many	-	CATSDFMNTEAFF	TGTGCCACCAGTGATTTCATGAACACTGAAGCTTTCTTT
TRBV18	TRBJ2-7	-	-	CASSISDGGTEQYF	TGTGCCAGCTCCATTTCCGACGGCGGGACCGAGCAGTACTTC
TRBV5-1	TRBJ1-2	many	-	CASSLGQYGYTF	TGCGCCAGCAGCTTGGGACAATATGGCTACACCTTC
TRBV18	TRBJ2-3	many	-	CASSPAGLSTDTQYF	TGTGCCAGCTCACCAGCGGGCCTTAGCACAGATACGCAGTATTTT
TRBV9	TRBJ2-3	many	TRBD2	CASSVAGLAGTDTQYF	TGTGCCAGCAGCGTAGCTGGGCTAGCGGGCACAGATACGCAGTATTTT
TRBV4-3	TRBJ2-1	many	TRBD2	CASGSGNEQFF	TGCGCCAGCGGTAGCGGGAATGAGCAGTTCTTC
TRBV7-9	TRBJ2-2	many	-	CASSLTGRGTGELFF	TGTGCCAGCAGCCTGACTGGGAGAGGGACCGGGGAGCTGTTTTTT
TRBV2	TRBJ2-1	-	-	CASSELRERMGEQFF	TGTGCCAGCAGTGAACTTAGGGAGAGGATGGGTGAGCAGTTCTTC
TRBV19	TRBJ1-1	-	-	CASTADYDTEAFF	TGTGCCAGTACAGCAGATTATGACACTGAAGCTTTCTTT
TRBV7-2	TRBJ2-3	many	TRBD1	CASRPDRGWADTQYF	TGTGCCAGCAGACCGGACAGGGGCTGGGCAGATACGCAGTATTTT
TRBV5-1	TRBJ1-4	-	-	CASSYGGYDEKLFF	TGCGCCAGCAGCTACGGAGGATACGATGAAAAACTGTTTTTT
TRBV7-9	TRBJ1-6	few	-	CASSIGHDDNSPLHF	TGTGCCAGCAGCATCGGACACGACGATAATTCACCCCTCCACTTT
TRBV6-2/TRBV6-3	TRBJ1-1	few	-	CASRKHPDTEAFF	TGTGCCAGCAGGAAACATCCCGACACTGAAGCTTTCTTT
TRBV13	TRBJ2-2	few	-	CASSFLSGSGVGTGELFF	TGTGCCAGCAGCTTCCTATCGGGTTCGGGAGTGGGGACCGGGGAGCTGTTTTTT
TRBV2	TRBJ1-6	few	TRBD1	CASSSGQAQGSPLHF	TGTGCCAGCAGTTCGGGACAGGCTCAAGGGTCACCCCTCCACTTT